The 8 T cell receptor beta chains listed next were all sequenced from one sample in a study of cytomegalovirus exposure and HLA in healthy donors. The data were produced by immunoSEQ multiplex PCR, yet TCRdb's version contains in-frame clones alone and is incomplete. Counted here are roughly 150,000 clones, approximately 82% occurring once; the ten biggest clones make up about 32%. The specimen was PBMCs. The receptors come from a man aged 30 to 39 in good health and CMV-seropositive.

The rearrangement uses TRBV6-1 and TRBJ1-1, with 8 positions matching TRBD1. This CDR3 has 15 residues. The V gene end was trimmed by 7 bases and the J gene end by 0 bases; junction bases not matched to a gene: 7. In germline, CDR1 is MNHNS, CDR2 SASEGT. CDR3 loop: CASNRDRLMNTEAFF. The CDR3 bases are TGTGCCAGCAACCGGGACAGGCTCATGAACACTGAAGCTTTCTTT.

This chain links TRBV20-1 with TRBJ2-1; 8 bases are shared with TRBD2. V gave up 5 bases and J gave up 11 bases; unmatched junction bases: 5. Germline CDR1 reads DFQATT; CDR2 reads SNEGSKA (reference sequence). This CDR3 spans 11 amino acids. The chain's CDR3 is CSAPVAGKQFF. The CDR3 DNA reads TGCAGTGCTCCGGTAGCGGGAAAGCAGTTCTTC.

Notes on this clone: Additional DNA sequences in this sample encode the identical CDR3. The chain employs TRBV6-6 and TRBJ1-1; no firm D call. Looked up from germline, CDR1 is MNHNY and CDR2 is SVGAGI (reference sequence). The ends were cut back, 2 bases at V and 1 base at J, with 5 bases in the middle. This CDR3 spans 13 amino acids. CDR3 amino acids: CASSYGGNTEAFF. The DNA of the CDR3 is TGTGCCAGCAGTTACGGAGGGAACACTGAAGCTTTCTTT.

V gene TRBV5-1 combines with J gene TRBJ2-7, with a weak D call TRBD2 (5 bases). Trimming shortened V by 4 bases and J by 1 base, and 15 bases separated the two germline ends. The CDR3 is 15 residues long. The germline gives CDR1 SGHRS, CDR2 YFSETQ. CDR3 residues: CASSPGREKSYEQYF. The CDR3 DNA follows: TGCGCCAGCAGCCCTGGTAGGGAGAAATCCTACGAGCAGTACTTC.

The rearrangement links TRBV14 to TRBJ2-7; D might be TRBD1 (5 bases). The CDR3 length is 15 residues. CDR1 and CDR2 from the germline V gene are SGHDN and FVKESK. V was cut by 3 bases and J by 0 bases, with 12 bases left in between. This chain's CDR3 is CASSQDTGLSYEQYF. The CDR3 region has the DNA TGTGCCAGCAGCCAGGACACAGGTCTCTCCTACGAGCAGTACTTC.

V gene TRBV29-1 combines with J gene TRBJ2-7, with unresolved D. The V gene lost 4 bases and the J gene lost 0 bases, with 7 bases spanning the gap. CDR3 length: 12 residues. Germline CDR1 is SQVTM and CDR2 is ANQGSEA. CDR3 in DNA: TGCAGCGTTGTTAGAGGCTCCTACGAGCAGTACTTC. It yields the protein CSVVRGSYEQYF.

About this clone itself: Other DNA sequences in this specimen translate into the identical CDR3. The rearrangement joins TRBV19 to TRBJ1-2; D is possibly TRBD1 (5 bases). Trimming removed 6 bases at V and 5 bases at J, with 13 bases between. CDR1 and CDR2 (germline): LNHDA, SQIVND (reference sequence). CDR3 length: 13 amino acids. In nucleotides, the CDR3 is TGTGCCAGTAGCAGAGACAGCTTATATGGCTACACCTTC. Translated: CASSRDSLYGYTF. Full variable domain (outside the CDR3, taken from reference TRBV19 and TRBJ1-2): DGGITQSPKYLFRKEGQNVTLSCEQNLNHDAMYWYRQDPGQGLRLIYYSQIVNDFQKGDIAEGYSVSREKKESFPLTVTSAQKNPTAFYLCASSRDSLYGYTFGSGTRLTVV.

This rearrangement joins TRBV5-1 to TRBJ2-3; the D is unclear. The germline gives CDR1 SGHRS, CDR2 YFSETQ. The V end was cut by 3 bases, the J end by 6 bases, with 17 bases between. The CDR3 is 15 amino acids. The CDR3 protein is CASSSLPELSDTQYF. The CDR3 DNA sequence: TGCGCCAGCAGCTCCCTCCCCGAGTTGTCTGATACGCAGTATTTT. Drawing the rest from reference TRBV5-1 and TRBJ2-3, the complete variable domain is KAGVTQTPRYLIKTRGQQVTLSCSPISGHRSVSWYQQTPGQGLQFLFEYFSETQRNKGNFPGRFSGRQFSNSRSEMNVSTLELGDSALYLCASSSLPELSDTQYFGPGTRLTVL.